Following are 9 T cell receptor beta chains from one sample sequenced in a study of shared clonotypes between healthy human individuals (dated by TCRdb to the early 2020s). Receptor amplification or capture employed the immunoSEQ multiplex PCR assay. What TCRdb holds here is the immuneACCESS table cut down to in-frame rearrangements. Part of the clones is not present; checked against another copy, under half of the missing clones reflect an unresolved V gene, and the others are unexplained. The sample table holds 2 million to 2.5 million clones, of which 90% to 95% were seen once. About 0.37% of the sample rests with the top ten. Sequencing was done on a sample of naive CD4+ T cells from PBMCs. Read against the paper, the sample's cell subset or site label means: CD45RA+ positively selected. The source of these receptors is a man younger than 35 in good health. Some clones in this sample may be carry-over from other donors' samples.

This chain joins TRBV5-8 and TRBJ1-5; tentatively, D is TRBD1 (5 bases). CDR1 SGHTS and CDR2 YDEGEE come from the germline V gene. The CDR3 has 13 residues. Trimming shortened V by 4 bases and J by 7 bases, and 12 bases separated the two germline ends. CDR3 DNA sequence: TGTGCCAGCAGCCCTCAGGGCGTCCAGCCCCAGCATTTT. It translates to CASSPQGVQPQHF.

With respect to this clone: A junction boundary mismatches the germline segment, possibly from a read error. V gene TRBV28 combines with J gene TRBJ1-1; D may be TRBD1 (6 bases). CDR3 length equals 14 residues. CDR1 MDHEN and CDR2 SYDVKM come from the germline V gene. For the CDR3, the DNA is TGTGCCAGCAGTTCCCAAGGGGGGAACGCTGAAGCTTTCTTT. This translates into CASSSQGGNAEAFF.

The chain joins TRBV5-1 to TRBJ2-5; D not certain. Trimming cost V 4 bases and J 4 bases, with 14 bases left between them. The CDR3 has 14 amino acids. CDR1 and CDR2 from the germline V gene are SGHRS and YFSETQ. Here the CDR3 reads CASSLPKTGETQYF. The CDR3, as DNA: TGCGCCAGCAGCCTGCCCAAAACGGGAGAGACCCAGTACTTC.

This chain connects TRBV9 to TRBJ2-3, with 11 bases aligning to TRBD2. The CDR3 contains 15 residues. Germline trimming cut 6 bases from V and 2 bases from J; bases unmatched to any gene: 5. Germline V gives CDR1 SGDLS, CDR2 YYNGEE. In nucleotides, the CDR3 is TGTGCCAGCACCCTAGCGGGAGGTTCCACAGATACGCAGTATTTT. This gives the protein CASTLAGGSTDTQYF.

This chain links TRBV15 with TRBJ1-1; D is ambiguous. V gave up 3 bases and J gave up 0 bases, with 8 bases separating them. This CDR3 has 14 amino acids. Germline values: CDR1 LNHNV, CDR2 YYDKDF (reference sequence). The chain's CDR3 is CATSRVYMNTEAFF. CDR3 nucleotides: TGTGCCACCAGCAGGGTATATATGAACACTGAAGCTTTCTTT. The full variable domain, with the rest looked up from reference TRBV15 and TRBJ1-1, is DAMVIQNPRYQVTQFGKPVTLSCSQTLNHNVMYWYQQKSSQAPKLLFHYYDKDFNNEADTPDNFQSRRPNTSFCFLDIRSPGLGDTAMYLCATSRVYMNTEAFFGQGTRLTVV.

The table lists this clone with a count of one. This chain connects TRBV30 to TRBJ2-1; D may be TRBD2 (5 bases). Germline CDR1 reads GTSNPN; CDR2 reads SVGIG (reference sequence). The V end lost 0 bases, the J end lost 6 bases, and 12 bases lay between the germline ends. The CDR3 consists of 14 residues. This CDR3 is CAWSVLVSPNEQFF. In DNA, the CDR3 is TGTGCCTGGAGTGTACTAGTCAGCCCCAATGAGCAGTTCTTC. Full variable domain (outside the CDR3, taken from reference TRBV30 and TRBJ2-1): SQTIHQWPATLVQPVGSPLSLECTVEGTSNPNLYWYRQAAGRGLQLLFYSVGIGQISSEVPQNLSASRPQDRQFILSSKKLLLSDSGFYLCAWSVLVSPNEQFFGPGTRLTVL.

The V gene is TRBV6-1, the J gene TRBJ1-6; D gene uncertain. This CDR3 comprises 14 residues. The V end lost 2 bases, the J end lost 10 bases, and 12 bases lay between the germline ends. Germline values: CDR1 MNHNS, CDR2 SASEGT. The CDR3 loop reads CASSEPSPGSPLHF. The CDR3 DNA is TGTGCCAGCAGTGAACCCAGCCCTGGATCACCCCTCCACTTT.

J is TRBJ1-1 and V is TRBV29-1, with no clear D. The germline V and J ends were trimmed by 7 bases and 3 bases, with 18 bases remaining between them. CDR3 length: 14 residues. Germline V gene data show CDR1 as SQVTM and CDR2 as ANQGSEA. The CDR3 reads CSAHSSLGHTEAFF. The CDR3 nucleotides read TGCAGCGCGCACTCCAGCCTAGGGCACACTGAAGCTTTCTTT.

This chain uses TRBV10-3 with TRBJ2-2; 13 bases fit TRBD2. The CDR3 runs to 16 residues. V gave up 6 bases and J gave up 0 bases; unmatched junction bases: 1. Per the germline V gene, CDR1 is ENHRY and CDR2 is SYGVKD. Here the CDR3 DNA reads TGTGCCATCAGAGGGACTAGCGGGACGAACACCGGGGAGCTGTTTTTT. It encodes CAIRGTSGTNTGELFF.